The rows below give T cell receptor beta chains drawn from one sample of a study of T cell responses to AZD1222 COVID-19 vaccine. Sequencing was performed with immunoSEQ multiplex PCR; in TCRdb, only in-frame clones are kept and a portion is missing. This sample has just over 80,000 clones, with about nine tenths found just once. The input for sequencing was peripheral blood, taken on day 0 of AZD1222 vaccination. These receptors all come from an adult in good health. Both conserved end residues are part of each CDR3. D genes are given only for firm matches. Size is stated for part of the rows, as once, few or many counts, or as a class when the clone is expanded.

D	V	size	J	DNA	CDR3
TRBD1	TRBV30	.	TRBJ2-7	TGTGCCTGGAGTATGACGACAGGGGTTTTGCTCTACGAGCAGTACTTC	CAWSMTTGVLLYEQYF
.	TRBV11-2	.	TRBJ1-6	TGTGCCAGCAGCTTCGGGCAGATCTCTAATTCACCCCTCCACTTT	CASSFGQISNSPLHF
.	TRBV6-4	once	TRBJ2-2	TGTGCCAGCAGTGATGGGGGTACCGGGGAGCTGTTTTTT	CASSDGGTGELFF
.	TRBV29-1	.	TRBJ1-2	TGCAGCGTCGCCGACGGGGGCTACACCTTC	CSVADGGYTF
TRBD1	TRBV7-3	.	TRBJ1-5	TGTGCCAGCAGCTTCCGGACAGGGAGGCAGCCCCAGCATTTT	CASSFRTGRQPQHF
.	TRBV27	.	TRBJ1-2	TGTGCCAGCAGTCCTACCGCGGCGGGGCAGACTACGGGCTACACCTTC	CASSPTAAGQTTGYTF
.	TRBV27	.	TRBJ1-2	TGTGCCAGCAGAGGTTCAGACGGAACCCGCTATGGCTACACCTTC	CASRGSDGTRYGYTF
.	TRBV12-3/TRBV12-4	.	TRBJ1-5	TGTGCCAGCACCTACAGGGAAGGCCAGCCCCAGCATTTT	CASTYREGQPQHF
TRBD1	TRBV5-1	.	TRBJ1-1	TGCGCCAGCAGCTTAACAGGGGCGAACACTGAAGCTTTCTTT	CASSLTGANTEAFF
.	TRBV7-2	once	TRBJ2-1	TGTGCCAGCAGCTCGATTGGACTCGACGGCGACAATGAGCAGTTCTTC	CASSSIGLDGDNEQFF
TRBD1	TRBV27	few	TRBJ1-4	TGTGCCAGCAGTTTGGACAGGGGGCTGCGCGAAAAACTGTTTTTT	CASSLDRGLREKLFF
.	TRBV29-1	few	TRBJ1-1	TGCAGCGAAAGCTCAAACAGGGTAGGCACTGAAGCTTTCTTT	CSESSNRVGTEAFF
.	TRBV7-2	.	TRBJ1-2	TGTGCCAGCAGCTTACTCTATGGCTACACCTTC	CASSLLYGYTF
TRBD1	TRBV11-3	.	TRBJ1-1	TGTGCCAGCAGCCTGGACAGGGCGGGGGAAACTGAAGCTTTCTTT	CASSLDRAGETEAFF
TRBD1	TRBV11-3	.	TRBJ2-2	TGTGCCAGCAGCTTAGATGGTTATGGGACAGGGAACACCGGGGAGCTGTTTTTT	CASSLDGYGTGNTGELFF